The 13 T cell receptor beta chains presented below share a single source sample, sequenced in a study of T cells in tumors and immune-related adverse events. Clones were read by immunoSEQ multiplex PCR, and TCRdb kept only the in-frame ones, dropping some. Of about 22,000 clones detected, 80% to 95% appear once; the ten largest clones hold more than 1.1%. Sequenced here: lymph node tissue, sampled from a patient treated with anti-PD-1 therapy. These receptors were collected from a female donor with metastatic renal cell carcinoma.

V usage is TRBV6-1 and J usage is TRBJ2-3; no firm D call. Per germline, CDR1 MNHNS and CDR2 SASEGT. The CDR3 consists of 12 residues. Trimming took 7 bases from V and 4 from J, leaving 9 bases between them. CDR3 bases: TGTGCCAGCACCGGAGTTTCAGATACGCAGTATTTT. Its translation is CASTGVSDTQYF.

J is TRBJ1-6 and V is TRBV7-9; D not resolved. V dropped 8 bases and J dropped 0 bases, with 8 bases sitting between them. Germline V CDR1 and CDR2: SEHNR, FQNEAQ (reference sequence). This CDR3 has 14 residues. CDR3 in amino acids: CASGPSSYNSPLHF. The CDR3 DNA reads TGTGCCAGCGGCCCGAGCTCCTATAATTCACCCCTCCACTTT.

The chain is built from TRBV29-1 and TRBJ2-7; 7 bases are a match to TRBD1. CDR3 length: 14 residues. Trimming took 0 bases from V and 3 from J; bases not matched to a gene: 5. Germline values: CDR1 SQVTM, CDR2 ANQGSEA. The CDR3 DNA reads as TGCAGCGTTGAAGAACAATCAGGGGGCTACGAGCAGTACTTC. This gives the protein CSVEEQSGGYEQYF.

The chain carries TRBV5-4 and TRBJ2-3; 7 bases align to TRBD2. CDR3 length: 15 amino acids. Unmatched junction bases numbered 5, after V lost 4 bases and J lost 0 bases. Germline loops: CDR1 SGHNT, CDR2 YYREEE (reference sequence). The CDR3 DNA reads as TGTGCCAGCAGCATCCGACTAGCTAGCACAGATACGCAGTATTTT. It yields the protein CASSIRLASTDTQYF. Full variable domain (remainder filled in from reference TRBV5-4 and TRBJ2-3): ETGVTQSPTHLIKTRGQQVTLRCSSQSGHNTVSWYQQALGQGPQFIFQYYREEENGRGNFPPRFSGLQFPNYSSELNVNALELDDSALYLCASSIRLASTDTQYFGPGTRLTVL.

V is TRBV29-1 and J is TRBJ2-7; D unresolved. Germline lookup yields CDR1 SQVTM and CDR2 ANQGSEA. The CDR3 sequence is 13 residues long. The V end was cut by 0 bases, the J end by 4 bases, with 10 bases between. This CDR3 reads CSVEEGYPYEQYF. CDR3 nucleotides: TGCAGCGTTGAAGAGGGGTATCCGTACGAGCAGTACTTC.

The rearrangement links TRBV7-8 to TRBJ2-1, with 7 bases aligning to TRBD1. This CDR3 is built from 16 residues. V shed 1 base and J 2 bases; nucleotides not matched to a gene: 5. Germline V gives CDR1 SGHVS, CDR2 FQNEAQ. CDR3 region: CASSLGGRGTYNEQFF. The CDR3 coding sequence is TGTGCCAGCAGCTTAGGGGGCAGGGGGACCTACAATGAGCAGTTCTTC.

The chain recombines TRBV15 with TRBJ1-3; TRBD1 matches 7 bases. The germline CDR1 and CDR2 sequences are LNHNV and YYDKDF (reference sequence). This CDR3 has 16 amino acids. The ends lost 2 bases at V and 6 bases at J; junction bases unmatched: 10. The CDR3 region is CATSRRTGGRTNTIYF. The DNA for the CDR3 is TGTGCCACCAGCAGAAGGACAGGAGGGCGTACAAACACCATATATTTT. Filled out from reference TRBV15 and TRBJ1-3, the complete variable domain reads DAMVIQNPRYQVTQFGKPVTLSCSQTLNHNVMYWYQQKSSQAPKLLFHYYDKDFNNEADTPDNFQSRRPNTSFCFLDIRSPGLGDTAMYLCATSRRTGGRTNTIYFGEGSWLTVV.

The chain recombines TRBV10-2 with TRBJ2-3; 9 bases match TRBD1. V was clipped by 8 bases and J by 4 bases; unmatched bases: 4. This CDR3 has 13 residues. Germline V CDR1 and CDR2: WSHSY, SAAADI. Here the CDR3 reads CASGTGRADTQYF. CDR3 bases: TGCGCCAGCGGGACAGGGAGGGCAGATACGCAGTATTTT.

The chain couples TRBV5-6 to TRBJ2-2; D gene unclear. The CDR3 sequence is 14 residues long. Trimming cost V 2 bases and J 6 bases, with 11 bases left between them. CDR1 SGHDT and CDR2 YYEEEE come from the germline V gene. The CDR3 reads CASSFSSGAGELFF. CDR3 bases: TGTGCCAGCAGCTTTTCATCGGGCGCCGGGGAGCTGTTTTTT.

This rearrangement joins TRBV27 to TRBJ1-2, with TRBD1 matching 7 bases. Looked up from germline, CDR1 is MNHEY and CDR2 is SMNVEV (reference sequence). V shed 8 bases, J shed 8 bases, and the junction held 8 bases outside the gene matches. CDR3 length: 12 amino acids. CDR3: CASGRGLGGYTF. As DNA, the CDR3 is TGTGCCAGCGGCAGGGGGTTGGGAGGCTACACCTTC.

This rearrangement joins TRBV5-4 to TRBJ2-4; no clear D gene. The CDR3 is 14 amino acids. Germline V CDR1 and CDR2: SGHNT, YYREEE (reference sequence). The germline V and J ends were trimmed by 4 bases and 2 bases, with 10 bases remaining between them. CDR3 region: CASSLGISKNIQYF. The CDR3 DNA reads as TGTGCCAGCAGCCTGGGGATTTCCAAAAACATTCAGTACTTC.

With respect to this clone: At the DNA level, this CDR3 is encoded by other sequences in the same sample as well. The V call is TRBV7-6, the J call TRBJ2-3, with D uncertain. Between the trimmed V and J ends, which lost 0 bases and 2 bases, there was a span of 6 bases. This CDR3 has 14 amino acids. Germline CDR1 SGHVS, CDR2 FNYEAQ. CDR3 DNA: TGTGCCAGCAGCTTAGCGGGGAACACAGATACGCAGTATTTT. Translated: CASSLAGNTDTQYF.

CDR3 in DNA: TGCGCCAGCAGCTCGTTAGCGGGAATCGTCAGTGAGCAGTTCTTC. It yields the protein CASSSLAGIVSEQFF. The rearrangement uses TRBV5-1 and TRBJ2-1; 8 positions agree with TRBD2. The CDR3 loop spans 15 amino acids. V gave up 3 bases and J gave up 9 bases; unmatched junction bases: 11. CDR1 and CDR2 from the germline V gene are SGHRS and YFSETQ.